This entry lists 32 T cell receptor beta chains sequenced from one sample in a study of T cells after yellow fever vaccination (dated by TCRdb to the late 2010s). In light of the paper, this sample's treatment or condition label describes: live attenuated yellow fever vaccine strain. Preparation of the library involved 5' RACE. TCRdb names Illumina HiSeq 2500 as the instrument used. TCRdb trimmed public reads at Q25 via fastp, called clones via MiXCR and kept in-frame beta chains. Every CDR3 protein is listed once, alongside the most common genes and DNA of its rows. The sample table contains about 230,000 distinct CDR3 sequences; only one count was recorded for 5.5% to 8.5% of them. The ten most abundant clones make up around 1.1% of the sample. Sequencing used CD4+ T cells sorted from PBMCs, obtained on the day of the yellow fever booster vaccination. The receptors here all came from a man aged 25-45 years who received the YFV17D yellow fever vaccine.

This clonotype was seen a few times. For the CDR3, the DNA is TGTGCCAGCAGCTTAGGTGGAGCAGCCTCTGGAAACACCATATATTTT. Amino acid sequence: CASSLGGAASGNTIYF. V and J are TRBV7-2 and TRBJ1-3, with no clear D. The CDR3 has 16 amino acids. CDR1 and CDR2 from the germline V gene are SGHTA and FQGNSA. Trimming took off 1 base at V and 0 bases at J, with 10 bases between the two ends. The full variable domain, its missing parts supplied by reference TRBV7-2 and TRBJ1-3, is GAGVSQSPSNKVTEKGKDVELRCDPISGHTALYWYRQSLGQGLEFLIYFQGNSAPDKSGLPSDRFSAERTGGSVSTLTIQRTQQEDSAVYLCASSLGGAASGNTIYFGEGSWLTVV.

This clonotype was recorded a few times. V and J are TRBV7-2 and TRBJ1-4, with 8 nucleotides matching TRBD1. The germline V gene has CDR1 SGHTA and CDR2 FQGNSA. V shed 0 bases and J 1 base; nucleotides not matched to a gene: 4. CDR3 length equals 17 residues. The CDR3: CASSLARGRGTNEKLFF. DNA for the CDR3: TGTGCCAGCAGCTTAGCCAGGGGGCGCGGAACTAATGAAAAACTGTTTTTT.

This clonotype was detected a few times. The genes are TRBV7-9 and TRBJ2-7, with D perhaps TRBD2 (5 bases). The CDR3 consists of 14 residues. Germline V gene lookup returns CDR1 SEHNR and CDR2 FQNEAQ (reference sequence). Trimming shortened V by 5 bases and J by 2 bases, and 13 bases separated the two germline ends. As DNA, the CDR3 is TGTGCCAGCAGCCATTCCCGGGAAGCCTACGAGCAGTACTTC. Amino acids: CASSHSREAYEQYF.

This clonotype has a handful of counts. The chain is built from TRBV20-1 and TRBJ1-5; no reliable D call. Germline-derived CDR1 and CDR2 are DFQATT and SNEGSKA (reference sequence). V shed 6 bases and J shed 2 bases, with 14 bases lying between them. The CDR3 contains 14 residues. As DNA, the CDR3 is TGCAGTGCGCGGAATCTCGGCGGCAATCAGCCCCAGCATTTT. Amino acids: CSARNLGGNQPQHF.

In this sample, this clonotype turned up a few times. The CDR3 nucleotides read TGCGCCAGCAGCTTGGGCCTACTAGCGGCAAGAAACACCGGGGAGCTGTTTTTT. It yields the protein CASSLGLLAARNTGELFF. This chain connects TRBV5-1 to TRBJ2-2; 8 positions match TRBD2. This CDR3 is built from 18 residues. Germline loops: CDR1 SGHRS, CDR2 YFSETQ. V lost 0 bases to trimming and J lost 2 bases; unmatched junction nucleotides: 9.

This clonotype appeared a few times. The chain links TRBV20-1 to TRBJ2-7; no clear D. The CDR3 sequence is 12 residues long. V was clipped by 2 bases and J by 5 bases, with 10 bases between them. Germline CDR1 and CDR2: DFQATT and SNEGSKA (reference sequence). The CDR3 reads CSARRSGDEQYF. The CDR3, as DNA: TGCAGTGCTAGAAGGTCAGGAGACGAGCAGTACTTC.

At least ten counts were recorded for this clonotype. This rearrangement joins TRBV9 to TRBJ2-1, with unresolved D. V shed 0 bases and J shed 6 bases, with 13 bases lying between them. The CDR3 extends over 15 amino acids. Germline CDR1 SGDLS, CDR2 YYNGEE. The DNA of the CDR3 is TGTGCCAGCAGCGTAGCTGGGGATATCCTCAATGAGCAGTTCTTC. Protein: CASSVAGDILNEQFF.

This clonotype has at least ten counts. This chain connects TRBV3-1 to TRBJ2-3; D unclear. In germline, CDR1 is LGHDT, CDR2 YNNKEL (reference sequence). With 0 bases removed from V and 4 bases from J, the gap between germline ends came to 11 bases. This CDR3 has 15 residues. CDR3 protein: CASSQDPLRSDTQYF. The CDR3 nucleotides read TGTGCCAGCAGCCAAGATCCCCTTCGTTCAGATACGCAGTATTTT.

This clonotype was detected only a few times. The rearrangement uses TRBV20-1 and TRBJ1-6, with D possibly matching TRBD1 (5 bases). The V gene's germline CDR1 is DFQATT and CDR2 SNEGSKA (reference sequence). Deletions cut 5 bases from V and 7 bases from J, with 12 bases between. The CDR3 has 13 amino acids. Here the CDR3 reads CSAEDNANSPLHF. The CDR3 DNA reads TGCAGTGCTGAGGACAATGCCAATTCACCCCTCCACTTT.

This clonotype was detected a few times. This rearrangement joins TRBV28 to TRBJ2-7; D perhaps matches TRBD2 (5 bases). From germline, CDR1 is MDHEN and CDR2 SYDVKM. The CDR3 length is 14 residues. With 2 bases removed from V and 2 bases from J, the gap between germline ends came to 10 bases. CDR3 amino acids: CASSLMERPYEQYF. CDR3 DNA: TGTGCCAGCAGTTTAATGGAGCGGCCCTACGAGCAGTACTTC.

Comments on this clonotype: This may be a read error, as it is one base from a much larger clone. Here the CDR3 reads CASSFESYEQYF. As DNA, the CDR3 is TGCGCCAGCAGCTTCGAGAGCTACGAGCAGTACTTC. The chain employs TRBV10-2 and TRBJ2-7, with D uncertain. Germline values: CDR1 WSHSY, CDR2 SAAADI. The ends were cut back, 6 bases at V and 3 bases at J, with 9 bases in the middle. The CDR3 is 12 residues long.

V usage is TRBV12-3 or TRBV12-4 and J usage is TRBJ1-2; D uncertain. With 2 bases removed from V and 6 bases from J, the gap between germline ends came to 10 bases. The CDR3 has 13 residues. CDR3 bases: TGTGCCAGCAGTTTAACTGAGGTGGATGGCTACACCTTC. Protein sequence: CASSLTEVDGYTF.

This clonotype was seen a handful of times. The CDR3 loop reads CASRAGQVNTEAFF. CDR3 DNA sequence: TGTGCCAGCAGAGCGGGACAGGTGAACACTGAAGCTTTCTTT. This chain connects TRBV6-2 or TRBV6-3 to TRBJ1-1, with 8 bases identical to TRBD1. CDR1 and CDR2 from the germline V gene are MNHEY and SVGEGT. The V segment lost 6 bases and the J segment 0 bases; nucleotides outside the gene matches: 3. The CDR3 is 14 residues long.

The CDR3 here is CASRTPPDRQGETQYF. The CDR3 DNA is TGTGCCAGTAGGACCCCCCCCGACCGACAGGGGGAGACCCAGTACTTC. The J gene is TRBJ2-5, the V gene TRBV7-9; 8 nucleotides line up with TRBD1. V was pared by 9 bases and J by 5 bases, with 17 bases of the junction left unmatched. CDR3 length equals 16 residues. CDR1 SEHNR and CDR2 FQNEAQ come from the germline V gene (reference sequence). Supplemented by reference TRBV7-9 and TRBJ2-5, the full variable domain reads DTGVSQNPRHKITKRGQNVTFRCDPISEHNRLYWYRQTLGQGPEFLTYFQNEAQLEKSRLLSDRFSAERPKGSFSTLEIQRTEQGDSAMYLCASRTPPDRQGETQYFGPGTRLLVL.

The gene calls are TRBV24-1 and TRBJ2-2, with TRBD1 matching over 10 bases. This CDR3 is built from 14 residues. In germline, CDR1 is KGHDR, CDR2 SFDVKD. Germline trimming cut 7 bases from V and 5 bases from J; bases unmatched to any gene: 3. The CDR3 loop is CATRGQGITGELFF. DNA for the CDR3: TGTGCCACCAGGGGACAGGGGATAACCGGGGAGCTGTTTTTT.

This clonotype was seen a handful of times. The chain recombines TRBV30 with TRBJ1-6; TRBD1 agrees at 7 bases. Germline lookup yields CDR1 GTSNPN and CDR2 SVGIG (reference sequence). The CDR3 length is 13 residues. With 3 bases clipped from V and 5 bases from J, the junction kept 1 base outside the gene matches. CDR3 sequence (DNA): TGTGCCTGGAGCGGGACAGATAATTCACCCCTCCACTTT. Its translation: CAWSGTDNSPLHF.

The J gene is TRBJ2-7, the V gene TRBV29-1; TRBD1 is a possible D gene (5 bases). Germline CDR1 SQVTM, CDR2 ANQGSEA. The V end lost 1 base, the J end lost 3 bases, and 7 bases lay between the germline ends. The CDR3 contains 12 residues. This CDR3 is CSVEGQGYEQYF. The CDR3 region has the DNA TGCAGCGTTGAAGGGCAGGGCTACGAGCAGTACTTC.

In its sample, this clonotype was seen many times. The J gene is TRBJ2-1, the V gene TRBV7-2; maybe TRBD1 (6 bases). The CDR3 sequence is 12 residues long. The germline gives CDR1 SGHTA, CDR2 FQGNSA. Between the trimmed V and J ends, which lost 5 bases and 13 bases, there was a span of 15 bases. The CDR3 region has the DNA TGTGCCAGCAGCCGGGTGGTGGACAGACAGTTCTTC. Encoded protein: CASSRVVDRQFF. Based on the CDR3 plus reference TRBV7-2 and TRBJ2-1, the full variable domain is GAGVSQSPSNKVTEKGKDVELRCDPISGHTALYWYRQSLGQGLEFLIYFQGNSAPDKSGLPSDRFSAERTGGSVSTLTIQRTQQEDSAVYLCASSRVVDRQFFGPGTRLTVL.

This clonotype was seen more than once but under ten times. The chain recombines TRBV12-3 or TRBV12-4 with TRBJ2-2; 7 bases are a match to TRBD2. The J segment lost 8 bases and the V segment lost 6 bases, leaving 6 bases of the junction unmatched. This CDR3 has 13 residues. The CDR3 here is CASRPTSVGELFF. The CDR3 coding sequence is TGTGCCAGCAGACCCACTAGCGTTGGGGAGCTGTTTTTT.

This clonotype was seen a few times. The chain has TRBV20-1 and TRBJ1-1, with TRBD1 matching over 9 bases. The CDR3 totals 15 residues. J lost 2 bases, V lost 1 base, and 5 bases had no gene match. CDR1 is DFQATT, CDR2 SNEGSKA, per germline (reference sequence). The CDR3 sequence is CSARALGQGNTEAFF. The DNA of the CDR3 is TGCAGTGCTAGAGCGTTGGGACAGGGTAACACTGAAGCTTTCTTT.

Only a few counts were recorded for this clonotype. The chain links TRBV20-1 to TRBJ2-5, with TRBD1 identical over 8 bases. Germline V gives CDR1 DFQATT, CDR2 SNEGSKA (reference sequence). The V segment lost 6 bases and the J segment 1 base; nucleotides outside the gene matches: 7. This CDR3 has 14 residues. The CDR3 here is CSATYRGSQETQYF. The CDR3 region has the DNA TGCAGTGCCACCTACAGGGGGTCCCAAGAGACCCAGTACTTC.

V usage is TRBV30 and J usage is TRBJ2-1; no firm D call. V dropped 0 bases and J dropped 9 bases, with 9 bases sitting between them. The CDR3 totals 12 residues. Germline V CDR1 and CDR2: GTSNPN, SVGIG (reference sequence). Written as DNA, the CDR3 is TGTGCCTGGAGTGTGTCCATAGGTGAGCAGTTCTTC. Protein product: CAWSVSIGEQFF.

This clonotype was seen repeatedly, ten times or more. The gene calls are TRBV27 and TRBJ2-1; weak D call: TRBD2 (6 bases). The CDR3 extends over 17 amino acids. V lost 4 bases and J lost 0, with 16 bases in between. The germline gives CDR1 MNHEY, CDR2 SMNVEV (reference sequence). As DNA, the CDR3 is TGTGCCAGCAGTTCCTTCTTGGGAGGCTTCTCCTACAATGAGCAGTTCTTC. As protein: CASSSFLGGFSYNEQFF.

The J gene is TRBJ2-3, the V gene TRBV7-2; TRBD2 is a possible D gene (6 bases). The length of the CDR3 is 16 residues. Trimming took off 1 base at V and 7 bases at J, with 18 bases between the two ends. CDR1 and CDR2 from the germline V gene are SGHTA and FQGNSA. The CDR3 region has the DNA TGTGCCAGCAGCTTAGTTGGGCCGGGAGTGATGAATACGCAGTATTTT. Residues: CASSLVGPGVMNTQYF.

This clonotype has a count of ten or more. V is TRBV15 and J is TRBJ2-7, with TRBD2 as a possible D gene (6 bases). This CDR3 spans 15 amino acids. Trimming took 0 bases from V and 0 from J, leaving 9 bases between them. Per germline, CDR1 LNHNV and CDR2 YYDKDF (reference sequence). CDR3 region: CATSRESSASYEQYF. In DNA, the CDR3 is TGTGCCACCAGCAGAGAGTCTAGCGCCTCCTACGAGCAGTACTTC.

This clonotype was recorded a few times. V is TRBV4-3 and J is TRBJ1-1; tentatively, D is TRBD1 (6 bases). In germline, CDR1 is LGHNA, CDR2 YSLEER. The V gene lost 3 bases and the J gene lost 11 bases, with 16 bases spanning the gap. CDR3 size: 13 residues. As DNA, the CDR3 is TGCGCCAGCAGCCACATCCAGGGGTCGGGCGCTTTCTTT. This codes for CASSHIQGSGAFF.

This clonotype was recorded many times. The gene calls are TRBV10-3 and TRBJ2-7; TRBD1 matches 9 bases. CDR3 length: 15 amino acids. Per the germline V gene, CDR1 is ENHRY and CDR2 is SYGVKD. The junction had 5 bases not matched to a gene; V was cut back by 2 bases and J by 3 bases. The CDR3 reads CAISEDGDRDYEQYF. CDR3 sequence (DNA): TGTGCCATCAGTGAGGACGGGGACAGGGACTACGAGCAGTACTTC.

The chain joins TRBV7-2 to TRBJ2-7, with 9 bases identical to TRBD2. The CDR3 runs to 14 residues. Losses at the gene ends were 5 bases for V and 8 bases for J; bases not matched to a gene: 10. Germline V gene sequence: CDR1 SGHTA, CDR2 FQGNSA. The CDR3 coding sequence is TGTGCCAGCAGCCCGGGACTAGCTTACGCCAAGCAGTACTTC. Encoded protein: CASSPGLAYAKQYF.

The chain couples TRBV7-2 to TRBJ2-3, with 7 bases identical to TRBD2. V lost 5 bases, J lost 6 bases, and 11 bases stayed unmatched. Germline V CDR1 and CDR2: SGHTA, FQGNSA. The CDR3 extends over 15 amino acids. CDR3: CASSQGAGVWDTQYF. Written as DNA, the CDR3 is TGTGCCAGCAGCCAAGGGGCGGGAGTCTGGGATACGCAGTATTTT.

This clonotype occurred many times. This sequence joins TRBV15 and TRBJ2-5; D is perhaps TRBD1 or TRBD2 (6 bases each). V lost 3 bases, J lost 3 bases, and 20 bases lay in between. The CDR3 contains 17 residues. Germline CDR1 LNHNV, CDR2 YYDKDF (reference sequence). As DNA, the CDR3 is TGTGCCACCAGCAGGCCTATGGGGGGCAGGCTTAAAGAGACCCAGTACTTC. Amino acids: CATSRPMGGRLKETQYF.

In this sample, this clonotype turned up a few times. The rearrangement uses TRBV11-2 and TRBJ2-1, with D tentatively TRBD1 (5 bases). The CDR3 runs 15 residues. V lost 1 base, J lost 7 bases, and 14 bases lay in between. The V gene's germline CDR1 is SGHAT and CDR2 FQNNGV. Written as DNA, the CDR3 is TGTGCCAGCAGCTTAGGGGGCTGGAGCGCTAATGAGCAGTTCTTC. Translating it yields CASSLGGWSANEQFF. The whole variable domain, filled in from reference TRBV11-2 and TRBJ2-1, reads EAGVAQSPRYKIIEKRQSVAFWCNPISGHATLYWYQQILGQGPKLLIQFQNNGVVDDSQLPKDRFSAERLKGVDSTLKIQPAKLEDSAVYLCASSLGGWSANEQFFGPGTRLTVL.

This clonotype occurred many times. The chain links TRBV7-9 to TRBJ2-1; TRBD1 is a possible D gene (5 bases). V was clipped by 2 bases and J by 15 bases, with 14 bases between them. In germline, CDR1 is SEHNR, CDR2 FQNEAQ (reference sequence). CDR3 length equals 12 residues. The chain's CDR3 is CASSLMEQEGFF. CDR3 nucleotides: TGTGCCAGCAGCTTAATGGAACAGGAAGGGTTCTTC.